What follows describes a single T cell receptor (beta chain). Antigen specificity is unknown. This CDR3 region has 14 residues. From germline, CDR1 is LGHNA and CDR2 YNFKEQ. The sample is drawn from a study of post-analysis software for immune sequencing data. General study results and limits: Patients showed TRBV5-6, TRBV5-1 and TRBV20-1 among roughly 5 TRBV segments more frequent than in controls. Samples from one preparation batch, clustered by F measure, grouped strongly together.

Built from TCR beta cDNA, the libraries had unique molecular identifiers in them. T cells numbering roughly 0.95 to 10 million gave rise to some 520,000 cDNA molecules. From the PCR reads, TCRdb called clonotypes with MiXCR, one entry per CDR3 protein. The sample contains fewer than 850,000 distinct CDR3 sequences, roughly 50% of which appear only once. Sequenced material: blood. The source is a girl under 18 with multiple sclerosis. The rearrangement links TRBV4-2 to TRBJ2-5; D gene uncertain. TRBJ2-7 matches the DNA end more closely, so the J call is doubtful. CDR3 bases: TGTGCCAGCAGCCAGCTTTCGGGCCCTTACGAGCAGTACTTC. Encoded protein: CASSQLSGPYEQYF.